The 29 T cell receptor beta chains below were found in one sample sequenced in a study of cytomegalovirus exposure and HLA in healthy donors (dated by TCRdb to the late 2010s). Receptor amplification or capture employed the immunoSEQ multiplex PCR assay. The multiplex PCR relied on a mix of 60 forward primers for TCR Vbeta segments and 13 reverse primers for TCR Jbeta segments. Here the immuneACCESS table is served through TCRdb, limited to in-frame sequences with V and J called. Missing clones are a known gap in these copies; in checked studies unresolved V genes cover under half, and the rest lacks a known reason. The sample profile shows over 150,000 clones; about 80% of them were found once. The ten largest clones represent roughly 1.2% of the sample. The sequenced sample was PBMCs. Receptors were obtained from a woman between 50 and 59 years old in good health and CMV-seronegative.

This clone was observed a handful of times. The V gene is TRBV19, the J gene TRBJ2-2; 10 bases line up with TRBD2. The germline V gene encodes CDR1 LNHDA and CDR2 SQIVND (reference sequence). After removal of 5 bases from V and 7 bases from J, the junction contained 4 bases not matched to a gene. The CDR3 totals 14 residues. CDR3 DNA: TGTGCCAGTAGTCCCAGCGGGAGGGACGGGGAGCTGTTTTTT. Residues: CASSPSGRDGELFF.

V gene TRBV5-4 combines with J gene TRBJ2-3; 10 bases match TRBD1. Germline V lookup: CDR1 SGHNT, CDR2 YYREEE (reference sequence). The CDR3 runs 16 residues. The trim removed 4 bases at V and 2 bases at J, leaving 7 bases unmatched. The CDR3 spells CASSVPGQGITDTQYF. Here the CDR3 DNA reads TGTGCCAGCAGCGTACCGGGACAGGGGATCACAGATACGCAGTATTTT.

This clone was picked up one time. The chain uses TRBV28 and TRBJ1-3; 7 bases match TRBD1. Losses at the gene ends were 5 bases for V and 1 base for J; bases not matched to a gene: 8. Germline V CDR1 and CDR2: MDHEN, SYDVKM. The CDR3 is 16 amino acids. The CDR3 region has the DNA TGTGCCAGCAGTACTACAGGGGCTTTATCTGGAAACACCATATATTTT. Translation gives CASSTTGALSGNTIYF.

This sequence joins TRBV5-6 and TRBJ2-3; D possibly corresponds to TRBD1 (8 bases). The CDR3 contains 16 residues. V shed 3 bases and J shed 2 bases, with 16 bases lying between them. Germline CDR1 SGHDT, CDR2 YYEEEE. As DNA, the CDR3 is TGTGCCAGCAGCTCGACAGGGGAGGGGTTCACAGATACGCAGTATTTT. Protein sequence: CASSSTGEGFTDTQYF.

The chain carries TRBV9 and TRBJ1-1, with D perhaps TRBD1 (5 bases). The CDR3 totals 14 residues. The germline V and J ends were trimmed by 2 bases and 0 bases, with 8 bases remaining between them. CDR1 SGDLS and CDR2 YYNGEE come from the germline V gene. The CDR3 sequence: CASSVGAMNTEAFF. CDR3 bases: TGTGCCAGCAGCGTTGGGGCGATGAACACTGAAGCTTTCTTT.

CDR3 in DNA: TGTGCCAGCAGTGCTCCGGGACTAGCGGACTACGAGCAGTACTTC. Protein sequence: CASSAPGLADYEQYF. The chain uses TRBV28 and TRBJ2-7, with TRBD2 matching over 11 bases. The J segment lost 3 bases and the V segment lost 5 bases, leaving 6 bases of the junction unmatched. From germline, CDR1 is MDHEN and CDR2 SYDVKM. The length of the CDR3 is 15 residues.

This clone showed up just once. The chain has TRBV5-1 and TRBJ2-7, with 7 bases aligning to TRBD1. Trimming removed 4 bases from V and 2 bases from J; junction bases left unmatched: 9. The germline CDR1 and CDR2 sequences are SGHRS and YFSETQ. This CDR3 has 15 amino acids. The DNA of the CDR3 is TGCGCCAGCAGCACCAACTCACAGGGGCCCTACGAGCAGTACTTC. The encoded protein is CASSTNSQGPYEQYF.

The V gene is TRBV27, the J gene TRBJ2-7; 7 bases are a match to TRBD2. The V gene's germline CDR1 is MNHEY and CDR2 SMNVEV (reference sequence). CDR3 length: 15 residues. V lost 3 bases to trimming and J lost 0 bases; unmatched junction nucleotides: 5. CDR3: CASSLAGVSSYEQYF. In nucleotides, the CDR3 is TGTGCCAGCAGTTTGGCGGGGGTTAGCTCCTACGAGCAGTACTTC.

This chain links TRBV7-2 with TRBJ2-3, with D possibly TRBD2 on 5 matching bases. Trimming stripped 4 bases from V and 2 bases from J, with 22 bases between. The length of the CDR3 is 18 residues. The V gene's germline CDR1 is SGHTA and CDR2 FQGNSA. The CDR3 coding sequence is TGTGCCAGCAGCTCCCTGCCGCCAGCGGAATATCTCACAGATACGCAGTATTTT. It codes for CASSSLPPAEYLTDTQYF.

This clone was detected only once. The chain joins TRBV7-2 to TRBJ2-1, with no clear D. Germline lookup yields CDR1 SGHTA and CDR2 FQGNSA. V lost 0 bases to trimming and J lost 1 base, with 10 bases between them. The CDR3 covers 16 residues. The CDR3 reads CASSLASATSYNEQFF. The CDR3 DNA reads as TGTGCCAGCAGCTTAGCGTCGGCGACTTCCTACAATGAGCAGTTCTTC.

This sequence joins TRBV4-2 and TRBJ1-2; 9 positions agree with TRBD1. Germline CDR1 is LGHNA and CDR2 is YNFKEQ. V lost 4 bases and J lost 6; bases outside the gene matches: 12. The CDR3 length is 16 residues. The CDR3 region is CASSPVGQGRINGYTF. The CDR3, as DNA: TGTGCCAGCAGCCCGGTAGGACAGGGGCGCATCAATGGCTACACCTTC.

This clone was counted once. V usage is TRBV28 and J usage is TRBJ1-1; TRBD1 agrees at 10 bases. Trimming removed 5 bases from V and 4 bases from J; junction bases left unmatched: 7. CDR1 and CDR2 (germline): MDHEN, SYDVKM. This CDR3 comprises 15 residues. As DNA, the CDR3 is TGTGCCAGCAGTAAAGACAGGGGGCGCGGCACTGAAGCTTTCTTT. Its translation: CASSKDRGRGTEAFF.

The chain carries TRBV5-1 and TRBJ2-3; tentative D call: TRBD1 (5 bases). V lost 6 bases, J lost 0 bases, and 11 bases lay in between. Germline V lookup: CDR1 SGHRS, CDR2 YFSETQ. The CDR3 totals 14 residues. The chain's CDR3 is CASMKGSSTDTQYF. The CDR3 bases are TGCGCCAGCATGAAGGGGTCGAGCACAGATACGCAGTATTTT.

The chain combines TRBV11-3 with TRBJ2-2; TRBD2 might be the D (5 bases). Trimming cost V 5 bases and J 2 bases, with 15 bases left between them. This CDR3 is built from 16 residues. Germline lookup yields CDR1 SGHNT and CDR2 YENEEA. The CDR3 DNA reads TGTGCCAGCAGCCTAAGGACGGGAAAAAACACCGGGGAGCTGTTTTTT. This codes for CASSLRTGKNTGELFF.

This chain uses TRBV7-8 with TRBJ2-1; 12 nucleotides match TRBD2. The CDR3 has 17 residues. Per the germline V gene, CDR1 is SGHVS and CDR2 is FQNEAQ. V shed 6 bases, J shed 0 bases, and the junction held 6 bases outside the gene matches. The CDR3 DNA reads TGTGCCAGCAGTTTTACTAGCGGGGGGACCTCCTACAATGAGCAGTTCTTC. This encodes CASSFTSGGTSYNEQFF. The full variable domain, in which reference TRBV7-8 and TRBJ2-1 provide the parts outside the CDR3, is GAGVSQSPRYKVAKRGQDVALRCDPISGHVSLFWYQQALGQGPEFLTYFQNEAQLDKSGLPSDRFFAERPEGSVSTLKIQRTQQEDSAVYLCASSFTSGGTSYNEQFFGPGTRLTVL.

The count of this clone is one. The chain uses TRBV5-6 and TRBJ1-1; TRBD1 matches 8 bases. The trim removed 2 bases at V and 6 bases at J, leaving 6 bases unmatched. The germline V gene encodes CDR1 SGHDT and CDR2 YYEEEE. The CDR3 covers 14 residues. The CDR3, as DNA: TGTGCCAGCAGCTTTGGACAGGGTTTGGCTGAAGCTTTCTTT. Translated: CASSFGQGLAEAFF.

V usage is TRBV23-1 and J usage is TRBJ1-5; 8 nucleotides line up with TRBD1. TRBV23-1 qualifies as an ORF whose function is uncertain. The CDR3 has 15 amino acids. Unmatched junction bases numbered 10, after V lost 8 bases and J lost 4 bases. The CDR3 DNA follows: TGCGCCAGCCTACGAGGGACAGGTCCAAATCAGCCCCAGCATTTT. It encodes CASLRGTGPNQPQHF.

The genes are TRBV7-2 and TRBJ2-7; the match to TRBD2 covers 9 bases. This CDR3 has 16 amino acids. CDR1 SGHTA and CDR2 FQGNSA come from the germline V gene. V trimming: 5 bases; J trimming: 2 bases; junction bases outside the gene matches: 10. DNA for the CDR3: TGTGCCAGCAGCCTCGCGGGGGCGGGAGGGGCCTACGAGCAGTACTTC. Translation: CASSLAGAGGAYEQYF. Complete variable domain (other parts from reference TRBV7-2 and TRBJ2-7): GAGVSQSPSNKVTEKGKDVELRCDPISGHTALYWYRQSLGQGLEFLIYFQGNSAPDKSGLPSDRFSAERTGGSVSTLTIQRTQQEDSAVYLCASSLAGAGGAYEQYFGPGTRLTVT.

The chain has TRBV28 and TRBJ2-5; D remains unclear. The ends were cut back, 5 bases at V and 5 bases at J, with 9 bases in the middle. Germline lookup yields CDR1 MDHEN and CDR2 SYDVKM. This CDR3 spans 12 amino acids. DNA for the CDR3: TGTGCCAGCAGTACCCCTGCGGAGACCCAGTACTTC. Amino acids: CASSTPAETQYF.

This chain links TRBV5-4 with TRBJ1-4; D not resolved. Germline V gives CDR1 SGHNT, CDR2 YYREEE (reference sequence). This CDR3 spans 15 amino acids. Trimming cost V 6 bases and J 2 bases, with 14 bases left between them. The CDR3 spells CASTKMGNTNEKLFF. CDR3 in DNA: TGTGCCAGCACCAAGATGGGCAACACTAATGAAAAACTGTTTTTT.

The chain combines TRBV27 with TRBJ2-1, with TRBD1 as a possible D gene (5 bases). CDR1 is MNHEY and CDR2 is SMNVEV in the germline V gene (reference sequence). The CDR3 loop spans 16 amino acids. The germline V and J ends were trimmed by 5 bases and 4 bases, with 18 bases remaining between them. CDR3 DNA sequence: TGTGCCAGCAGTCGACCAGGGTCCCTGGGATACAATGAGCAGTTCTTC. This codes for CASSRPGSLGYNEQFF.

The CDR3 DNA reads as TGTGCCAGCAGCCTCAGGCGGGGGACTAGCACAGATACGCAGTATTTT. This gives the protein CASSLRRGTSTDTQYF. This chain connects TRBV11-2 to TRBJ2-3; 7 positions agree with TRBD2. Unmatched junction bases numbered 8, after V lost 5 bases and J lost 0 bases. The CDR3 runs 16 residues. Germline-derived CDR1 and CDR2 are SGHAT and FQNNGV.

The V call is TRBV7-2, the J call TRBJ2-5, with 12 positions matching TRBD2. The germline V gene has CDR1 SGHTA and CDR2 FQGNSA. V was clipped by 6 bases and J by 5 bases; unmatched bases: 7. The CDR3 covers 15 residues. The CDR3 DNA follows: TGTGCCAGCAGGGCTAGCGGGGGGGCCGGTGAGACCCAGTACTTC. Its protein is CASRASGGAGETQYF.

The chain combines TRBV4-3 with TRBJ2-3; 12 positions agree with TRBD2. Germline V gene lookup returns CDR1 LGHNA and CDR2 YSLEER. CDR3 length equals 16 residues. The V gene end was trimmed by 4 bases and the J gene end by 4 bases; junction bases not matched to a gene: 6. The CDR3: CASSRRLAGVSDTQYF. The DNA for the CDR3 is TGCGCCAGCAGCCGCCGACTAGCGGGGGTTTCAGATACGCAGTATTTT.

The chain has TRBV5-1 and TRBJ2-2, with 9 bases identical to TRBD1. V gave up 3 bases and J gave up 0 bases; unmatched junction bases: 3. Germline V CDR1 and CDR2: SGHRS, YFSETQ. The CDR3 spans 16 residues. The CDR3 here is CASSSQGAPNTGELFF. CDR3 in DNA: TGCGCCAGCAGCTCACAGGGGGCGCCGAACACCGGGGAGCTGTTTTTT.

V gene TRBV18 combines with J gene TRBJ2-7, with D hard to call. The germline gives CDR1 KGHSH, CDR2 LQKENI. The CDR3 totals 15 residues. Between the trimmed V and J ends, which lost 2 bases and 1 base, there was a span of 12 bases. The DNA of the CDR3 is TGTGCCAGCTCACCAGTTGTGGCACCTTCCTACGAGCAGTACTTC. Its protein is CASSPVVAPSYEQYF. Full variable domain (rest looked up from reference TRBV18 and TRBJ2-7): NAGVMQNPRHLVRRRGQEARLRCSPMKGHSHVYWYRQLPEEGLKFMVYLQKENIIDESGMPKERFSAEFPKEGPSILRIQQVVRGDSAAYFCASSPVVAPSYEQYFGPGTRLTVT.

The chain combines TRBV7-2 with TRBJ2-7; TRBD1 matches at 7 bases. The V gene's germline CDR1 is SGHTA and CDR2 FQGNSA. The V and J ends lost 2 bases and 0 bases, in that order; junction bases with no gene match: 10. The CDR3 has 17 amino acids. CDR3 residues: CASSLYLAGQDSYEQYF. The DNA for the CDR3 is TGTGCCAGCAGCTTATACCTAGCAGGACAGGACTCCTACGAGCAGTACTTC.

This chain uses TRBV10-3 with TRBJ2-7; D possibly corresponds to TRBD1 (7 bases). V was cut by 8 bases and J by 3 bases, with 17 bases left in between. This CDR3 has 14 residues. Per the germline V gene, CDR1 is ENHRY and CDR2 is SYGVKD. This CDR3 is CAIGTTRGDYEQYF. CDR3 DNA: TGTGCCATCGGGACAACCAGGGGGGACTACGAGCAGTACTTC.

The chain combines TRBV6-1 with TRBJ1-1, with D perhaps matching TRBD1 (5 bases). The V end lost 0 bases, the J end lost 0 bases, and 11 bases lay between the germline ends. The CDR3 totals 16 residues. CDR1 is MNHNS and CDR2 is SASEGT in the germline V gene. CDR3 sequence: CASSEALRQMNTEAFF. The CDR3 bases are TGTGCCAGCAGTGAAGCGTTGAGACAGATGAACACTGAAGCTTTCTTT.